This T cell receptor beta chain was documented in a study of blood T cell repertoires in COVID-19. In the study overall: Acute-phase and convalescent COVID-19 samples originated in the United States, Italy and Spain. Nucleic acid was either cDNA or gDNA, and it came from T cells, B-cell-depleted T cells, or PBMCs.

In the study's own analysis: Nucleated cell counts were estimated from reference gene primer amplification. Clones were read by immunoSEQ multiplex PCR, and TCRdb kept only the in-frame ones, dropping some. V, J and clone size are those of that table, while D and trimming were read from the DNA. The table includes a few hundred thousand clones, approximately 81% detected once. Trimming removed 6 bases at V and 6 bases at J, with 17 bases between. CDR3 length equals 15 residues. In germline, CDR1 is MNHEY, CDR2 SMNVEV (reference sequence). The clonotype was recovered from a man in his forties or fifties who had recovered from COVID-19. This chain links TRBV27 with TRBJ1-4; D ambiguous. Sequenced input: peripheral blood. CDR3 in amino acids: CASRNEGSRYEKLFF. The DNA of the CDR3 is TGTGCCAGCAGAAACGAAGGGAGCCGATATGAAAAACTGTTTTTT.